The rows below give T cell receptor beta chains drawn from one sample of a study of T-cell reconstitution after alpha-beta-depleted transplantation in children. TCRdb independently ran MiXCR on the PCR reads; one entry per CDR3 protein. The sample records about 500,000 distinct CDR3 sequences, 30% to 35% being singletons. The specimen was PBMCs from the stem cell graft donor, collected from the stem cell graft. Source of these receptors: a human donor who donated a stem cell graft to a child with aplastic anemia. Both conserved end residues are part of each CDR3. The D gene is left open where the match is weak. The size field is filled for only some rows; it gives once, few, many or a size class.

J: TRBJ1-3; D: NA; size: few; V: TRBV4-2; CDR3: CASSQEVGSSGNTIYF; DNA: TGTGCCAGCAGCCAAGAAGTCGGTAGCTCTGGAAACACCATATATTTT
J: TRBJ1-1; D: TRBD1; size: few; V: TRBV20-1; CDR3: CSARETGGTEAFF; DNA: TGCAGTGCTAGAGAGACAGGGGGAACTGAAGCTTTCTTT
J: TRBJ2-1; D: NA; size: NA; V: TRBV9; CDR3: CASSVGMSGPNYNEQFF; DNA: TGTGCCAGCAGCGTAGGGATGTCGGGGCCCAACTACAATGAGCAGTTCTTC
J: TRBJ1-5; D: TRBD1; size: NA; V: TRBV20-1; CDR3: CSASGGSQGADQPQHF; DNA: TGCAGTGCTAGTGGTGGGAGCCAGGGGGCTGATCAGCCCCAGCATTTT
J: TRBJ1-1; D: NA; size: NA; V: TRBV28; CDR3: CASSLSGRVSTEAFF; DNA: TGTGCCAGCAGTTTATCGGGCCGAGTAAGCACTGAAGCTTTCTTT
J: TRBJ1-4; D: NA; size: NA; V: TRBV5-6; CDR3: CTSSRRGTPPVGEKLFF; DNA: TGTACCAGCAGCCGGAGGGGAACACCTCCCGTTGGTGAAAAACTGTTTTTT
J: TRBJ2-7; D: NA; size: NA; V: TRBV7-9; CDR3: CASSSIGTSSYEQYF; DNA: TGTGCCAGCAGCTCTATCGGGACCAGCTCCTACGAGCAGTACTTC
J: TRBJ2-3; D: NA; size: NA; V: TRBV5-6; CDR3: CASTRGPATTDTQYF; DNA: TGTGCCAGCACTCGGGGACCAGCTACCACAGATACGCAGTATTTT
J: TRBJ2-3; D: NA; size: NA; V: TRBV30; CDR3: CAWESGMGRDTQYF; DNA: TGTGCCTGGGAATCAGGGATGGGGAGGGATACGCAGTATTTT
J: TRBJ2-7; D: TRBD1; size: NA; V: TRBV12-3/TRBV12-4; CDR3: CASTWTGEKDEQYF; DNA: TGTGCCAGCACCTGGACAGGGGAGAAGGACGAGCAGTACTTC
J: TRBJ2-2; D: NA; size: many; V: TRBV12-3/TRBV12-4; CDR3: CASSFAGELFF; DNA: TGTGCCAGCAGCTTTGCCGGGGAGCTGTTTTTT
J: TRBJ1-1; D: NA; size: few; V: TRBV6-2/TRBV6-3; CDR3: CASTQNTEAFF; DNA: TGTGCCAGCACACAGAACACTGAAGCTTTCTTT
J: TRBJ2-1; D: NA; size: many; V: TRBV7-9; CDR3: CASGPGRSSTEQFF; DNA: TGTGCCAGCGGGCCCGGGCGTAGCTCTACTGAGCAGTTCTTC
J: TRBJ2-7; D: NA; size: few; V: TRBV29-1; CDR3: CSFRVGADYEQYF; DNA: TGCAGCTTCCGGGTCGGAGCGGATTACGAGCAGTACTTC
J: TRBJ2-5; D: TRBD1; size: few; V: TRBV7-9; CDR3: CASSLAYRGDETQYF; DNA: TGTGCCAGCAGCTTAGCCTACAGGGGTGATGAGACCCAGTACTTC
J: TRBJ2-7; D: NA; size: few; V: TRBV5-8; CDR3: CASSRRRGIDEQYF; DNA: TGTGCCAGCAGCCGTCGAAGGGGGATCGACGAGCAGTACTTC
J: TRBJ2-1; D: NA; size: few; V: TRBV7-2; CDR3: CASSPRGTGTYNEQFF; DNA: TGTGCCAGCAGCCCCCGGGGAACTGGGACCTACAATGAGCAGTTCTTC
J: TRBJ2-1; D: NA; size: NA; V: TRBV6-1; CDR3: CASSPRAGSYNEQFF; DNA: TGTGCCAGCAGTCCCCGGGCGGGCTCCTACAATGAGCAGTTCTTC
J: TRBJ1-2; D: NA; size: NA; V: TRBV6-1; CDR3: CASSESRDSSYTF; DNA: TGTGCCAGCAGTGAAAGCCGGGACTCCAGCTACACCTTC
J: TRBJ2-4; D: NA; size: NA; V: TRBV6-2/TRBV6-3; CDR3: CASSYENIQYF; DNA: TGTGCCAGCAGTTACGAAAACATTCAGTACTTC
J: TRBJ2-5; D: TRBD2; size: NA; V: TRBV9; CDR3: CASSVGGSGVETQYF; DNA: TGTGCCAGCAGCGTAGGCGGGAGTGGGGTGGAGACCCAGTACTTC
J: TRBJ2-7; D: NA; size: few; V: TRBV21-1; CDR3: CASSKKVYEQYF; DNA: TGTGCCAGCAGCAAAAAGGTCTACGAGCAGTACTTC
J: TRBJ2-2; D: NA; size: few; V: TRBV7-3; CDR3: CASSLVGTSAGELFF; DNA: TGTGCCAGCAGCCTTGTCGGGACATCGGCCGGGGAGCTGTTTTTT
J: TRBJ1-5; D: NA; size: NA; V: TRBV7-2; CDR3: CASSRGVNQPQHF; DNA: TGTGCCAGCAGCCGGGGTGTCAATCAGCCCCAGCATTTT
J: TRBJ2-7; D: TRBD2; size: NA; V: TRBV9; CDR3: CASSPPGLASPYEQYF; DNA: TGTGCCAGCAGCCCCCCGGGACTAGCGTCCCCCTACGAGCAGTACTTC
J: TRBJ2-5; D: NA; size: NA; V: TRBV5-1; CDR3: CASSLGGDRQETQYF; DNA: TGCGCCAGCAGCTTGGGGGGCGACCGGCAAGAGACCCAGTACTTC
J: TRBJ1-3; D: NA; size: NA; V: TRBV15; CDR3: CATSEGGARFSGNTIYF; DNA: TGTGCCACCTCGGAAGGGGGGGCCCGTTTCAGTGGAAACACCATATATTTT
J: TRBJ2-7; D: NA; size: NA; V: TRBV6-2/TRBV6-3; CDR3: CASTQEGRGHEQYF; DNA: TGTGCCAGCACCCAGGAGGGCCGGGGCCACGAGCAGTACTTC
J: TRBJ2-3; D: TRBD2; size: many; V: TRBV20-1; CDR3: CSATTSGAADTQYF; DNA: TGCAGTGCTACGACTAGCGGGGCAGCAGATACGCAGTATTTT
J: TRBJ2-3; D: NA; size: NA; V: TRBV6-1; CDR3: CASSESRDNTDTQYF; DNA: TGTGCCAGCAGTGAATCAAGGGACAACACAGATACGCAGTATTTT
J: TRBJ2-1; D: NA; size: few; V: TRBV5-1; CDR3: CASSLDGSNYNEQFF; DNA: TGCGCCAGCAGCTTGGATGGTAGCAACTACAATGAGCAGTTCTTC
J: TRBJ2-1; D: NA; size: NA; V: TRBV29-1; CDR3: CSVEDGYNEQFF; DNA: TGCAGCGTGGAGGACGGATACAATGAGCAGTTCTTC
J: TRBJ2-3; D: NA; size: NA; V: TRBV5-1; CDR3: CASSLVGPADTQYF; DNA: TGCGCCAGCAGCTTGGTGGGGCCAGCAGATACGCAGTATTTT
J: TRBJ1-4; D: NA; size: NA; V: TRBV4-3; CDR3: CASSQVEAGAAEKLFF; DNA: TGCGCCAGCAGCCAAGTTGAAGCAGGGGCGGCTGAAAAACTGTTTTTT
J: TRBJ1-6; D: NA; size: few; V: TRBV5-4; CDR3: CASSLVGASYNSPLHF; DNA: TGTGCCAGCAGCTTGGTCGGGGCCTCCTATAATTCACCCCTCCACTTT
J: TRBJ2-3; D: NA; size: NA; V: TRBV20-1; CDR3: CSASPTRDLTDTQYF; DNA: TGCAGTGCTAGCCCTACTAGAGACCTCACAGATACGCAGTATTTT
J: TRBJ2-2; D: NA; size: NA; V: TRBV7-2; CDR3: CASSLRAENTGELFF; DNA: TGTGCCAGCAGCTTACGAGCGGAGAACACCGGGGAGCTGTTTTTT